Listed below are T cell receptor beta chains from one sample, sequenced in a study of T cell responses to AZD1222 COVID-19 vaccine. Measured with immunoSEQ multiplex PCR; TCRdb has only the in-frame clones, and not every one. The table shows 100,000 or so clones, with approximately 90% occurring only once. The sequenced sample was peripheral blood, obtained 28 days after the second AZD1222 dose. These receptor sequences come from an adult who received the AZD1222 COVID-19 vaccine. The CDR3 runs from the conserved cysteine through the conserved F or W. The D gene is left open where the match is weak. Some rows mark clone size as missing; the rest say once, few, many or name a class of expanded clone.

v_call: TRBV6-2/TRBV6-3
clone_size: NA
j_call: TRBJ2-3
d_call: NA
cdr3_nt: TGTGCCAGCAGTGGTTTGGTCAGGGCAGATACGCAGTATTTT
cdr3_aa: CASSGLVRADTQYF

v_call: TRBV19
clone_size: NA
j_call: TRBJ2-7
d_call: NA
cdr3_nt: TGTGCCAGTAGTGGCAGTGGCGGCTACTCCTACGAGCAGTACTTC
cdr3_aa: CASSGSGGYSYEQYF

v_call: TRBV4-2
clone_size: once
j_call: TRBJ1-2
d_call: TRBD1
cdr3_nt: TGTGCCAGCAGCCAAGATCCGGGACAGGGGGTCAGCTACACCTTC
cdr3_aa: CASSQDPGQGVSYTF

v_call: TRBV6-1
clone_size: NA
j_call: TRBJ2-6
d_call: TRBD1
cdr3_nt: TGTGCCAGCAGTGCCCAGACAGGGGGCTCTGGGGCCAACGTCCTGACTTTC
cdr3_aa: CASSAQTGGSGANVLTF

v_call: TRBV20-1
clone_size: NA
j_call: TRBJ1-6
d_call: NA
cdr3_nt: TGCAGTGCTAGTTGGGGGAGCTCCTATAATTCACCCCTCCACTTT
cdr3_aa: CSASWGSSYNSPLHF

v_call: TRBV28
clone_size: NA
j_call: TRBJ2-3
d_call: TRBD1
cdr3_nt: TGTGCCAGCAGTCCTCCAGGGGGCGCGGGCACAGATACGCAGTATTTT
cdr3_aa: CASSPPGGAGTDTQYF

v_call: TRBV7-3
clone_size: NA
j_call: TRBJ1-1
d_call: NA
cdr3_nt: TGTGCCAGCAGCTTAAATAAGAACACTGAAGCTTTCTTT
cdr3_aa: CASSLNKNTEAFF

v_call: TRBV18
clone_size: few
j_call: TRBJ2-2
d_call: NA
cdr3_nt: TGTGCCAGCTCACCGGTGGACGTCGCGAACACCGGGGAGCTGTTTTTT
cdr3_aa: CASSPVDVANTGELFF

v_call: TRBV6-6
clone_size: NA
j_call: TRBJ1-5
d_call: NA
cdr3_nt: TGTGCCAGCAGTGTCCAGGGGAACCCCAATCAGCCCCAGCATTTT
cdr3_aa: CASSVQGNPNQPQHF

v_call: TRBV14
clone_size: NA
j_call: TRBJ1-2
d_call: NA
cdr3_nt: TGTGCCAGCAGCCAAGGGACAGCTTATGGCTACACCTTC
cdr3_aa: CASSQGTAYGYTF

v_call: TRBV6-5
clone_size: NA
j_call: TRBJ2-7
d_call: NA
cdr3_nt: TGTGCCAGCAGTTACTCGTTAGGGAGCGTCTACGAGCAGTACTTC
cdr3_aa: CASSYSLGSVYEQYF

v_call: TRBV5-1
clone_size: NA
j_call: TRBJ2-5
d_call: NA
cdr3_nt: TGCGCCAGCAGCTTGGATGTCAGGGAGGTTACGGAGACCCAGTACTTC
cdr3_aa: CASSLDVREVTETQYF

v_call: TRBV2
clone_size: NA
j_call: TRBJ1-5
d_call: NA
cdr3_nt: TGTGCCAGCACCGGGGGGCCCAATCAGCCCCAGCATTTT
cdr3_aa: CASTGGPNQPQHF

v_call: TRBV6-6
clone_size: few
j_call: TRBJ2-3
d_call: TRBD2
cdr3_nt: TGTGCCAGCAATATAGCGGGGGTTGCAGATACGCAGTATTTT
cdr3_aa: CASNIAGVADTQYF

v_call: TRBV12-3/TRBV12-4
clone_size: NA
j_call: TRBJ1-4
d_call: TRBD1
cdr3_nt: TGTGCCAAGCTCCCAGGGGGACATGAAAAACTGTTTTTT
cdr3_aa: CAKLPGGHEKLFF

v_call: TRBV7-2
clone_size: NA
j_call: TRBJ2-1
d_call: NA
cdr3_nt: TGTGCCAGCAGCCTAGTCGGGGGCATCTCCTACAATGAGCAGTTCTTC
cdr3_aa: CASSLVGGISYNEQFF

v_call: TRBV3-1/TRBV3-2
clone_size: NA
j_call: TRBJ1-1
d_call: NA
cdr3_nt: TGTGCCAGCAGCCCCAGACAGGTCAGCAGGGCTTTCTTT
cdr3_aa: CASSPRQVSRAFF

v_call: TRBV5-6
clone_size: once
j_call: TRBJ1-5
d_call: NA
cdr3_nt: TGTGCCAGCAGCTTGGGTGGTATCGCCCCCAATAGCAATCAGCCCCAGCATTTT
cdr3_aa: CASSLGGIAPNSNQPQHF

v_call: TRBV11-2
clone_size: NA
j_call: TRBJ1-2
d_call: TRBD1
cdr3_nt: TGTGCCAGCAGCTTAACAGGGGGAGGCTACACCTTC
cdr3_aa: CASSLTGGGYTF

v_call: TRBV5-4
clone_size: few
j_call: TRBJ2-3
d_call: TRBD2
cdr3_nt: TGTGCCAGCAGCGGGGGACTAGGGCCGGGGAGAGGTACGCAGTATTTT
cdr3_aa: CASSGGLGPGRGTQYF

v_call: TRBV18
clone_size: NA
j_call: TRBJ2-3
d_call: TRBD1
cdr3_nt: TGTGCCAGCTCACCCCTTCCGACAGGGGTGCAGTATTTT
cdr3_aa: CASSPLPTGVQYF

v_call: TRBV29-1
clone_size: NA
j_call: TRBJ1-4
d_call: NA
cdr3_nt: TGCAGCGGCGCGCGGTCGACTAATGAAAAACTGTTTTTT
cdr3_aa: CSGARSTNEKLFF

v_call: TRBV11-1
clone_size: NA
j_call: TRBJ2-6
d_call: NA
cdr3_nt: TGTGCCAGCAGCTCTGGGGTGTCTGGGGCCAACGTCCTGACTTTC
cdr3_aa: CASSSGVSGANVLTF

v_call: TRBV30
clone_size: NA
j_call: TRBJ1-2
d_call: NA
cdr3_nt: TGTGCCTGGAGTGTACAAGGGTTTTATGGCTACACCTTC
cdr3_aa: CAWSVQGFYGYTF

v_call: TRBV3-1/TRBV3-2
clone_size: NA
j_call: TRBJ2-7
d_call: NA
cdr3_nt: TGTGCCAGCAGCCCGGGACTGGGGGTTGGATACGAGCAGTACTTC
cdr3_aa: CASSPGLGVGYEQYF

v_call: TRBV28
clone_size: once
j_call: TRBJ2-2
d_call: NA
cdr3_nt: TGTGCCAGTCGTCTAAACACCGGGGAGCTGTTTTTT
cdr3_aa: CASRLNTGELFF

v_call: TRBV29-1
clone_size: once
j_call: TRBJ1-3
d_call: TRBD1
cdr3_nt: TGCAGCGTGTCGACAGGGGACAACTCTGGAAACACCATATATTTT
cdr3_aa: CSVSTGDNSGNTIYF

v_call: TRBV4-3
clone_size: NA
j_call: TRBJ2-3
d_call: TRBD1
cdr3_nt: TGCGCCAGCAGCCCACGACAGGGTCCTAGCACAGATACGCAGTATTTT
cdr3_aa: CASSPRQGPSTDTQYF

v_call: TRBV9
clone_size: NA
j_call: TRBJ2-3
d_call: TRBD1
cdr3_nt: TGTGCCAGCAGCGTTCAAGGGGGCCCTTTCACAGATACGCAGTATTTT
cdr3_aa: CASSVQGGPFTDTQYF

v_call: TRBV25-1
clone_size: NA
j_call: TRBJ2-1
d_call: NA
cdr3_nt: TGTGCCAGCAGTGAATCAGGAGGGCCACCTCAATACAATGAGCAGTTCTTC
cdr3_aa: CASSESGGPPQYNEQFF

v_call: TRBV7-2
clone_size: NA
j_call: TRBJ2-3
d_call: NA
cdr3_nt: TGTGCCAGCAGCCAGGGCCCAGATACGCAGTATTTT
cdr3_aa: CASSQGPDTQYF

v_call: TRBV2
clone_size: NA
j_call: TRBJ2-1
d_call: NA
cdr3_nt: TGTGCCAGCAGTGAAGTCGCCACAGGCCTATATGAGCAGTTCTTC
cdr3_aa: CASSEVATGLYEQFF

v_call: TRBV5-1
clone_size: NA
j_call: TRBJ1-2
d_call: NA
cdr3_nt: TGCGCCAGCAGCCCCGACAGCGAAGAATCCTATGGCTACACCTTC
cdr3_aa: CASSPDSEESYGYTF

v_call: TRBV6-6
clone_size: NA
j_call: TRBJ1-3
d_call: NA
cdr3_nt: TGTGCCAGCAGTTCCGTCGGGGCAGTAGGAAACACCATATATTTT
cdr3_aa: CASSSVGAVGNTIYF

v_call: TRBV5-6
clone_size: NA
j_call: TRBJ1-1
d_call: TRBD1
cdr3_nt: TGTGCCAGCAGCCCATGGACAGGGCGAGGGGCTTTCTTT
cdr3_aa: CASSPWTGRGAFF

v_call: TRBV5-4
clone_size: NA
j_call: TRBJ2-5
d_call: TRBD1
cdr3_nt: TGTGCCAGCAGCCCCCTGACAGGGGTAGAGACCCAGTACTTC
cdr3_aa: CASSPLTGVETQYF

v_call: TRBV6-2/TRBV6-3
clone_size: NA
j_call: TRBJ2-1
d_call: NA
cdr3_nt: TGTGCCAGCAGTTGGGGGGGGGCGAATAATGAGCAGTTCTTC
cdr3_aa: CASSWGGANNEQFF

v_call: TRBV9
clone_size: NA
j_call: TRBJ2-3
d_call: NA
cdr3_nt: TGTGCCAGCAGCGCCCTAGGGGCGGCTAGCACAGATACGCAGTATTTT
cdr3_aa: CASSALGAASTDTQYF

v_call: TRBV4-1
clone_size: few
j_call: TRBJ1-2
d_call: NA
cdr3_nt: TGCGCCAGCAGCCAAGATGCCTCCCCTCCGCACTATGGCTACACCTTC
cdr3_aa: CASSQDASPPHYGYTF

v_call: TRBV10-3
clone_size: NA
j_call: TRBJ2-1
d_call: NA
cdr3_nt: TGTGCCAACCCTAACCTACGCAGACTTCCCCGCCTACAGTTCTTC
cdr3_aa: CANPNLRRLPRLQFF

v_call: TRBV10-3
clone_size: NA
j_call: TRBJ1-2
d_call: NA
cdr3_nt: TGTGCCATCAGTGTGCGGGGGGCCAGGTATGGCTACACCTTC
cdr3_aa: CAISVRGARYGYTF

v_call: TRBV19
clone_size: NA
j_call: TRBJ1-1
d_call: TRBD1
cdr3_nt: TGTGCCAGTAGTCTATTGGGACAGGTGAACACTGAAGCTTTCTTT
cdr3_aa: CASSLLGQVNTEAFF

v_call: TRBV28
clone_size: once
j_call: TRBJ2-7
d_call: TRBD1
cdr3_nt: TGTGCCACCCAGACAGGGATCAACGAGCAGTACTTC
cdr3_aa: CATQTGINEQYF

v_call: TRBV2
clone_size: few
j_call: TRBJ1-3
d_call: NA
cdr3_nt: TGTGCCAGCAGTGAAGTGGGGATGGTTGGGGCTGGAAACACCATATATTTT
cdr3_aa: CASSEVGMVGAGNTIYF

v_call: TRBV4-1
clone_size: NA
j_call: TRBJ1-6
d_call: NA
cdr3_nt: TGCGCCAGCAGCCAAGGAGGGAGTGGACTCGGAAGAAATTCACCCCTCCACTTT
cdr3_aa: CASSQGGSGLGRNSPLHF

v_call: TRBV11-3
clone_size: NA
j_call: TRBJ1-1
d_call: TRBD1
cdr3_nt: TGTGCCAGCAGCCCGCGACAGGGTCGGATGAACACTGAAGCTTTCTTT
cdr3_aa: CASSPRQGRMNTEAFF

v_call: TRBV5-5
clone_size: NA
j_call: TRBJ1-6
d_call: NA
cdr3_nt: TGTGCCAGCAGCTTGTGGAATTCGGGGTCTAATTCACCCCTCCACTTT
cdr3_aa: CASSLWNSGSNSPLHF

v_call: TRBV19
clone_size: NA
j_call: TRBJ1-4
d_call: TRBD1
cdr3_nt: TGTGCCAGTAGTAAAACAGGGGGCGATGAAAAACTGTTTTTT
cdr3_aa: CASSKTGGDEKLFF

v_call: TRBV18
clone_size: NA
j_call: TRBJ1-1
d_call: NA
cdr3_nt: TGTGCCAGCTCACCCGACGGGGAGCCCACTGAAGCTTTCTTT
cdr3_aa: CASSPDGEPTEAFF

v_call: TRBV11-2
clone_size: NA
j_call: TRBJ1-1
d_call: NA
cdr3_nt: TGTGCCAGCAGCTATTGGGGCACTGAAGCTTTCTTT
cdr3_aa: CASSYWGTEAFF

v_call: TRBV30
clone_size: NA
j_call: TRBJ1-2
d_call: TRBD1
cdr3_nt: TGTGCCTGGAGTGCCTTGGGACAGATCAGCTATGGCTACACCTTC
cdr3_aa: CAWSALGQISYGYTF

v_call: TRBV3-1/TRBV3-2
clone_size: NA
j_call: TRBJ2-3
d_call: NA
cdr3_nt: TGTGCCAGCAGCCAGTTATACGGGGAGCGCACAGATACGCAGTATTTT
cdr3_aa: CASSQLYGERTDTQYF

v_call: TRBV29-1
clone_size: few
j_call: TRBJ1-2
d_call: TRBD1
cdr3_nt: TGCAGCGCCGATGGGGGCGGGACAGGGGGCGACTATGGCTACACCTTC
cdr3_aa: CSADGGGTGGDYGYTF

v_call: TRBV14
clone_size: NA
j_call: TRBJ1-1
d_call: NA
cdr3_nt: TGTGCCAGCAGCCAGGAGAGTGCGGCCACTGAAGCTTTCTTT
cdr3_aa: CASSQESAATEAFF

v_call: TRBV28
clone_size: NA
j_call: TRBJ1-3
d_call: TRBD1
cdr3_nt: TGTGCCAGCAGTTCAGGGGGTCCGCGTCGAAACACCATATATTTT
cdr3_aa: CASSSGGPRRNTIYF

v_call: TRBV28
clone_size: NA
j_call: TRBJ1-3
d_call: NA
cdr3_nt: TGTGCCAGCAGTTTATCGGGGGGGCGGCGAAACACCATATATTTT
cdr3_aa: CASSLSGGRRNTIYF

v_call: TRBV6-1
clone_size: NA
j_call: TRBJ2-1
d_call: NA
cdr3_nt: TGTGCCAGCAGTGAAAGTGGCAGTTACAATGAGCAGTTCTTC
cdr3_aa: CASSESGSYNEQFF

v_call: TRBV3-1/TRBV3-2
clone_size: NA
j_call: TRBJ2-3
d_call: NA
cdr3_nt: TGTGCCAGCAGCCAAGAATGGGGCACAGATACGCAGTATTTT
cdr3_aa: CASSQEWGTDTQYF

v_call: TRBV4-3
clone_size: NA
j_call: TRBJ2-6
d_call: TRBD1
cdr3_nt: TGCGCCAGCAGCCCGCAAGGGGACAGTTCTGGGGCCAACGTCCTGACTTTC
cdr3_aa: CASSPQGDSSGANVLTF

v_call: TRBV2
clone_size: NA
j_call: TRBJ1-3
d_call: NA
cdr3_nt: TGTGCCAGCAGTGAAGCGACAGGTTTTGGAAACACCATATATTTT
cdr3_aa: CASSEATGFGNTIYF